The clone carrying this T cell receptor beta chain showed up many times. The antigen remains unidentified. The data stem from a study of CD8 T cells in ankylosing spondylitis. Broader study findings: Among TCR beta sequences, a motif of several highly homologous variants appeared characteristic of ankylosing spondylitis blood. Some motif variants had been reported before (in reactive arthritis synovial fluid and blood). The clones that were linked to disease were reported to be significantly enriched in matched synovial fluid samples from ankylosing spondylitis patients. Researchers report that disease-linked clones proved CD8+ and relatively rare in peripheral blood.

CDR1 and CDR2 (germline): SEHNR, FQNEAQ (reference sequence). Trimming cost V 5 bases and J 2 bases, with 13 bases left between them. This CDR3 is 15 amino acids long. Researchers built TCR beta libraries using quantitative 5'-RACE with molecular barcodes. TCRdb reprocessed the 5' RACE reads via MiXCR and lists one record per CDR3 protein. This table has just under 550,000 distinct CDR3 sequences, 9.5% to 15% appearing once. This rearrangement joins TRBV7-9 to TRBJ2-1; D possibly corresponds to TRBD1 (6 bases). The sequenced sample was blood, either unsorted or a sorted T cell fraction (not recorded which). This receptor was taken from a male donor with ankylosing spondylitis. The CDR3 here is CASSGGGSPYNEQFF. In nucleotides, the CDR3 is TGTGCCAGCAGCGGGGGCGGTAGCCCCTACAATGAGCAGTTCTTC.